The source of this T cell receptor (beta chain) is a study of blood T cells in healthy people across ages. Whole-study results and caveats: Donor CMV status, an unknown factor, possibly confounded changes in expanded clonotypes. As age increased, TCR beta diversity per million T cells fell in a roughly linear fashion.

CDR1 and CDR2 (germline): SEHNR, FQNEAQ (reference sequence). V was shortened by 5 bases and J by 4 bases, with 29 bases between the two germline ends. The CDR3 runs to 19 residues. Primed by a sample-barcoded 5' primer and a J-beta primer mix, a second PCR proceeded for roughly 7 to 12 cycles. TCRdb processed the 5' RACE reads anew with MiXCR; each CDR3 protein has one entry. The table shows 540,000 or so distinct CDR3 sequences, with about 25% occurring only once. Of note for this clonotype: No antigen is known for it.

This sample also belongs to another study, concerning T cells of mothers and their children. That source adds: Primer M1S, used in the second PCR, introduced sample barcodes and 2-4 random nucleotides. Every mother produced more than 9 million TCR beta CDR3 reads, whereas every child provided 3 million to 3.5 million.

Sample: blood. V usage is TRBV7-9 and J usage is TRBJ1-2; possible D gene TRBD1, 5 bases. The TCR originated in a boy aged 5-17 years in good health. This CDR3 reads CASSPRGGALRERLYGYTF. As DNA, the CDR3 is TGTGCCAGCAGCCCTCGGGGAGGGGCTTTGAGAGAACGGCTCTATGGCTACACCTTC.